Presented here are 14 T cell receptor beta chains from one specimen sequenced in a study of blood T cell repertoires in COVID-19 (dated by TCRdb to the early 2020s). Libraries came from the immunoSEQ multiplex PCR assay. The table comes from immuneACCESS by way of TCRdb, which keeps in-frame sequences with V and J called. Part of the clones is missing from these tables; in studies checked, under half for an unresolved V gene and the rest for unknown reasons. The sample has more than 300,000 clones on record, under 90% of them singletons. The top ten constitute around 1.9% of the sample. The sample consisted of peripheral blood. These receptor sequences come from a woman aged 25 to 45 with COVID-19, enrolled during active disease.

This clone came up many times. J is TRBJ2-5 and V is TRBV15, with D uncertain. Germline assignment: CDR1 LNHNV and CDR2 YYDKDF (reference sequence). V shed 1 base and J shed 5 bases, with 5 bases lying between them. This CDR3 is 12 amino acids long. CDR3 coding DNA: TGTGCCACCAGCAGAGCCGGGGAGACCCAGTACTTC. Protein: CATSRAGETQYF.

The chain uses TRBV10-3 and TRBJ2-3, with a possible D match to TRBD1 (5 bases). Germline lookup yields CDR1 ENHRY and CDR2 SYGVKD. Trimming shortened V by 5 bases and J by 0 bases, and 9 bases separated the two germline ends. The CDR3 runs to 14 residues. CDR3 bases: TGTGCCATCAGTACAGGCGAAAGCACAGATACGCAGTATTTT. This translates into CAISTGESTDTQYF.

This clone was counted between two and nine times. The CDR3 protein is CASSYSTQGKAEAFF. CDR3 sequence (DNA): TGTGCCAGCAGTTACTCGACTCAGGGTAAGGCTGAAGCTTTCTTT. This chain connects TRBV6-5 to TRBJ1-1; possibly TRBD1 for D (5 bases). Germline-derived CDR1 and CDR2 are MNHEY and SVGAGI. The CDR3 covers 15 residues. The V gene lost 0 bases and the J gene lost 6 bases, with 14 bases spanning the gap.

The chain combines TRBV9 with TRBJ2-2; the D gene is possibly TRBD2 (8 bases). Trimming pared 3 bases from V and 2 bases from J, leaving 17 bases between. The germline gives CDR1 SGDLS, CDR2 YYNGEE. The CDR3 loop spans 17 amino acids. The CDR3 DNA is TGTGCCAGCAGCGGGCCCCGGGAGGGGGCCAACACCGGGGAGCTGTTTTTT. Its protein is CASSGPREGANTGELFF.

This clone was observed a single time. This chain links TRBV29-1 with TRBJ1-5, with TRBD1 matching 9 bases. With 4 bases clipped from V and 5 bases from J, the junction kept 3 bases outside the gene matches. Germline values: CDR1 SQVTM, CDR2 ANQGSEA. There are 13 residues in the CDR3. CDR3 in amino acids: CSVVWTGDQPQHF. DNA of the CDR3: TGCAGCGTTGTCTGGACAGGGGATCAGCCCCAGCATTTT.

The rearrangement uses TRBV18 and TRBJ1-1, with D possibly matching TRBD1 (6 bases). V was cut by 2 bases and J by 0 bases, with 10 bases left in between. This CDR3 has 15 amino acids. Germline values: CDR1 KGHSH, CDR2 LQKENI. CDR3 sequence reads: CASSPDRTMNTEAFF. CDR3 coding DNA: TGTGCCAGCTCACCAGACAGGACAATGAACACTGAAGCTTTCTTT.

The chain links TRBV3-1 (or the pseudogene TRBV3-2) to TRBJ2-4; 11 bases are a match to TRBD2. Germline V CDR1 and CDR2: LGHDT, YNNKEL (reference sequence). The CDR3 is 17 amino acids. The V segment lost 4 bases and the J segment 6 bases; nucleotides outside the gene matches: 11. In DNA form, the CDR3 reads TGTGCCAGCAGCCTGGGGACTAGCGGTCGAACACGAAACATTCAGTACTTC. This gives the protein CASSLGTSGRTRNIQYF.

The genes are TRBV6-5 and TRBJ1-6, with D tentatively TRBD1 (5 bases). V dropped 2 bases and J dropped 5 bases, with 10 bases sitting between them. The CDR3 is 15 amino acids. Germline V gene data show CDR1 as MNHEY and CDR2 as SVGAGI. CDR3 loop: CASSYGRGNNSPLHF. The CDR3 bases are TGTGCCAGCAGTTACGGTCGGGGGAATAATTCACCCCTCCACTTT.

The chain carries TRBV28 and TRBJ1-2; the match to TRBD1 covers 8 bases. The length of the CDR3 is 16 residues. V dropped 1 base and J dropped 3; count of bases not matched to a gene: 7. CDR1 MDHEN and CDR2 SYDVKM come from the germline V gene. The CDR3 coding sequence is TGTGCCAGCAGTTTATTCGGGCAGGGGGCCCACTATGGCTACACCTTC. This codes for CASSLFGQGAHYGYTF.

This clone turned up a few times. This chain joins TRBV11-3 and TRBJ1-1; 7 nucleotides line up with TRBD1. Germline V gives CDR1 SGHNT, CDR2 YENEEA. V was pared by 6 bases and J by 4 bases, with 14 bases of the junction left unmatched. The CDR3 covers 16 residues. CDR3 nucleotides: TGTGCCAGCAGAATAAGTTCAGGGGGGTCGTCCACTGAAGCTTTCTTT. Residues: CASRISSGGSSTEAFF.

This clone was detected once. The rearrangement uses TRBV4-1 and TRBJ2-2; D is uncertain. Germline CDR1 is MGHRA and CDR2 is YSYEKL. The CDR3 sequence is 15 residues long. With 5 bases removed from V and 6 bases from J, the gap between germline ends came to 16 bases. The DNA of the CDR3 is TGCGCCAGCAGCTCTGATATCTCCCAGGCCGGGGAGCTGTTTTTT. It encodes CASSSDISQAGELFF.

The chain employs TRBV2 and TRBJ2-3; the D is unclear. This CDR3 comprises 14 residues. Germline lookup yields CDR1 SNHLY and CDR2 FYNNEI. Trimming took off 3 bases at V and 0 bases at J, with 7 bases between the two ends. The CDR3 coding sequence is TGTGCCAGCAGTGACAGTCTCAGCACAGATACGCAGTATTTT. Encoded protein: CASSDSLSTDTQYF.

The V gene is TRBV21-1, the J gene TRBJ2-1; TRBD1 reflects the table's D call only, with no check against the DNA. TRBV21-1 is a listed pseudogene. There are 14 residues in the CDR3. The CDR3 coding sequence is TGTGCCAGCAACCGGGACAGGGGGAATAATGAGCAGTTCTTC. Translation gives CASNRDRGNNEQFF.

This rearrangement joins TRBV3-1 (or the pseudogene TRBV3-2) to TRBJ2-1; D call uncertain. This CDR3 comprises 13 residues. V was shortened by 2 bases and J by 9 bases, with 11 bases between the two germline ends. Germline CDR1 reads LGHDT; CDR2 reads YNNKEL (reference sequence). CDR3 loop: CASSQSTLREQFF. In DNA form, the CDR3 reads TGTGCCAGCAGCCAATCGACTCTCCGTGAGCAGTTCTTC.